The clone carrying this TCR beta chain was detected only a few times. Different DNA sequences within this sample yield the same CDR3. Germline CDR1 and CDR2: KGHSH and LQKENI. The ends were cut back, 3 bases at V and 6 bases at J, with 8 bases in the middle. This CDR3 has 13 residues. These data are taken from a study of control samples from healthy donors and cancer patients. The table came from immunoSEQ multiplex PCR; TCRdb's copy has only in-frame clones and leaves some out. The sample shows more than 95,000 clones, 80% to 90% of them seen only once. The sequence derives from a man between 60 and 75 years old in good health. The chain links TRBV18 to TRBJ1-4, with a tentative D call TRBD1 (5 bases). Sequenced: blood. The CDR3 DNA reads as TGTGCCAGCTCACCCGGGGCGGATGAAAAACTGTTTTTT. Translation gives CASSPGADEKLFF.